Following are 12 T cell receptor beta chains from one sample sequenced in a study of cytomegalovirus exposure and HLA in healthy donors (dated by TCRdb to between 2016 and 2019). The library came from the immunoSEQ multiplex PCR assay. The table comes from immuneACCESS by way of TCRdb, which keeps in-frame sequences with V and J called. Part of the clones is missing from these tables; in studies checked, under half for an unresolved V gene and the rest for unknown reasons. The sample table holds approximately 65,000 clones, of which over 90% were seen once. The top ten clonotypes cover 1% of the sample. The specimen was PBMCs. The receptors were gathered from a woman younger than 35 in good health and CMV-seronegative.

DNA for the CDR3: TGTGCCAGCAGTCCATCCAGCGGGCCAAGCACAGATACGCAGTATTTT. Amino acids: CASSPSSGPSTDTQYF. V usage is TRBV11-2 and J usage is TRBJ2-3, with D possibly TRBD2 on 6 matching bases. The CDR3 extends over 16 amino acids. Germline CDR1 SGHAT, CDR2 FQNNGV. Trimming pared 6 bases from V and 0 bases from J, leaving 16 bases between.

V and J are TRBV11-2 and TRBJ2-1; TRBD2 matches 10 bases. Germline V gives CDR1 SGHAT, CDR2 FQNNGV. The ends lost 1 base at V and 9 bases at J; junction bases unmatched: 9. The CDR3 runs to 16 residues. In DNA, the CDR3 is TGTGCCAGCAGCTTAGGGTGGGGTAGCGGGAGGCCTGAGCAGTTCTTC. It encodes CASSLGWGSGRPEQFF.

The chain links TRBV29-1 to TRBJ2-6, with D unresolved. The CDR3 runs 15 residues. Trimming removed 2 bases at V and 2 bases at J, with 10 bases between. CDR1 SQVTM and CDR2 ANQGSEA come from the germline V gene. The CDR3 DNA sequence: TGCAGCGTTGAAACTACCATAGCTGGGGCCAACGTCCTGACTTTC. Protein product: CSVETTIAGANVLTF. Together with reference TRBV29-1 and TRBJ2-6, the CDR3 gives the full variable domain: SAVISQKPSRDICQRGTSLTIQCQVDSQVTMMFWYRQQPGQSLTLIATANQGSEATYESGFVIDKFPISRPNLTFSTLTVSNMSPEDSSIYLCSVETTIAGANVLTFGAGSRLTVL.

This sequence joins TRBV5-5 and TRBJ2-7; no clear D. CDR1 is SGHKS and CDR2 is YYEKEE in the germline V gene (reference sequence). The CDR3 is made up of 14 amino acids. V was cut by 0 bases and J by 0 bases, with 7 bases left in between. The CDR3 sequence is CASSLGLNSYEQYF. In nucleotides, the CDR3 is TGTGCCAGCAGCTTGGGACTGAACTCCTACGAGCAGTACTTC.

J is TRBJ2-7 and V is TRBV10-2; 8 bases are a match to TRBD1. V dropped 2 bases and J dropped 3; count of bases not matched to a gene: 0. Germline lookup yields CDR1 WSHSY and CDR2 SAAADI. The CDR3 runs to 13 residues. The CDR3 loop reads CASSEGQGYEQYF. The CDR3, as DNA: TGCGCCAGCAGTGAGGGACAGGGCTACGAGCAGTACTTC.

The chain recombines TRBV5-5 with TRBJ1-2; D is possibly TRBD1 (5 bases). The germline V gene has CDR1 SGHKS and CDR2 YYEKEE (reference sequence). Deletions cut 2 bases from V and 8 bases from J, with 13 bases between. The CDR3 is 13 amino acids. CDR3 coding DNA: TGTGCCAGCAGCTTAACAGGCCGCCCGGGCTACACCTTC. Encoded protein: CASSLTGRPGYTF.

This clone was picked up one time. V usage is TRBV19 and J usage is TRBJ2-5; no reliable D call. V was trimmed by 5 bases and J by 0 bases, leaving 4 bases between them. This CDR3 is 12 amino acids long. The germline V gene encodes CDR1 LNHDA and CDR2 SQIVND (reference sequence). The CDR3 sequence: CASSRYQETQYF. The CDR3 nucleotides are TGTGCCAGTAGTCGGTACCAAGAGACCCAGTACTTC.

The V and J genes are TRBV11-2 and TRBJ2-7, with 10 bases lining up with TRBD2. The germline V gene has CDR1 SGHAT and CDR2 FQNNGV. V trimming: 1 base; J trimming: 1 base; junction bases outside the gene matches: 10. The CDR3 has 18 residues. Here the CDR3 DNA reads TGTGCCAGCAGCTTAGTATCAGCGGGAGGGCCTCGGTCCTACGAGCAGTACTTC. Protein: CASSLVSAGGPRSYEQYF.

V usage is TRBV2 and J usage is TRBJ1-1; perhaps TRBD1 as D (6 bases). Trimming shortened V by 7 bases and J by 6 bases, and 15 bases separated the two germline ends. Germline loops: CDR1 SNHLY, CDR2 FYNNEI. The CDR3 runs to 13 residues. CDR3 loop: CASTLTGYPEAFF. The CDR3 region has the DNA TGTGCCAGCACCCTAACAGGGTATCCTGAAGCTTTCTTT.

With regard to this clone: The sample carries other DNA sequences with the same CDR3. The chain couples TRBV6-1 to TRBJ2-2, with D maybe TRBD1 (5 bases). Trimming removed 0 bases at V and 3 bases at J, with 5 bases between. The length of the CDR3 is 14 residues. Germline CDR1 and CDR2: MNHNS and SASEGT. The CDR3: CASSEAGDTGELFF. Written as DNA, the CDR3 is TGTGCCAGCAGTGAAGCAGGGGACACCGGGGAGCTGTTTTTT.

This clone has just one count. CDR3 sequence reads: CASSDTASGEGNEQFF. DNA of the CDR3: TGTGCCAGCAGTGACACAGCTAGCGGAGAGGGTAATGAGCAGTTCTTC. This chain connects TRBV6-4 to TRBJ2-1; TRBD2 aligns across 7 bases. Germline V gene data show CDR1 as MRHNA and CDR2 as SNTAGT. This CDR3 region has 16 residues. Trimming cost V 2 bases and J 7 bases; bases outside gene matches: 11.

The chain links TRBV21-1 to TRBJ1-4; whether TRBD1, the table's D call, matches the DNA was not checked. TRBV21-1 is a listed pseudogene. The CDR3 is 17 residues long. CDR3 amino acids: CASSKEILGQGHEKLFF. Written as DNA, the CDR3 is TGTGCCAGCAGCAAGGAGATTTTGGGACAGGGTCACGAAAAACTGTTTTTT.